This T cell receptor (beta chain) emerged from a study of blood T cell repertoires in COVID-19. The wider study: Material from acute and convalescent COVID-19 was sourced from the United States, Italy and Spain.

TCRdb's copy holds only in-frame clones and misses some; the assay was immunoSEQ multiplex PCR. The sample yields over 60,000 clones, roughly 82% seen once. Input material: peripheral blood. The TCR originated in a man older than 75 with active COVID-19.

The chain's CDR3 is CASSLERGNYGYTF. CDR3 nucleotides: TGTGCCAGCAGCTTAGAGCGGGGGAACTATGGCTACACCTTC. The J gene is TRBJ1-2, the V gene TRBV7-2, with D possibly matching TRBD1 (5 bases). The V end was cut by 1 base, the J end by 2 bases, with 8 bases between. This CDR3 is 14 amino acids long. The germline V gene has CDR1 SGHTA and CDR2 FQGNSA.